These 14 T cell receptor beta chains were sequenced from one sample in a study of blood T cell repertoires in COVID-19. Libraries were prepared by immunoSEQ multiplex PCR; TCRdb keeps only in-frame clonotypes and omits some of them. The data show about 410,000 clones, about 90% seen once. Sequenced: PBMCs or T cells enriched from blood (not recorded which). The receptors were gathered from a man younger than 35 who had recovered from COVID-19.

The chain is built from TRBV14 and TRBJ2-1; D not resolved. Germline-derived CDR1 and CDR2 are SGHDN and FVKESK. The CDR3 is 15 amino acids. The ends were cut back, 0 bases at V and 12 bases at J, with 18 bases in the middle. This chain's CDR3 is CASSQDMLTSNGQFF. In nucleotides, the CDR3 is TGTGCCAGCAGCCAAGATATGCTAACCTCAAACGGGCAGTTCTTC.

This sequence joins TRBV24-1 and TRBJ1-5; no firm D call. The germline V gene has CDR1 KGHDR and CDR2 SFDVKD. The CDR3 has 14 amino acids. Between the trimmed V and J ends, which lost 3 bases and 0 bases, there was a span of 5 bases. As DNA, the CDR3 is TGTGCCACCAGTGATCGTGTTAGCAATCAGCCCCAGCATTTT. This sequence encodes CATSDRVSNQPQHF.

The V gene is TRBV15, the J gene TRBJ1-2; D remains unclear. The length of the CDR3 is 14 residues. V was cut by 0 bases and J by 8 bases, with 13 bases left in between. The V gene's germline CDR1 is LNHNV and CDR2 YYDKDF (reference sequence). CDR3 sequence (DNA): TGTGCCACCAGCAGAGATCCGAGAGGGAACGGCTACACCTTC. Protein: CATSRDPRGNGYTF.

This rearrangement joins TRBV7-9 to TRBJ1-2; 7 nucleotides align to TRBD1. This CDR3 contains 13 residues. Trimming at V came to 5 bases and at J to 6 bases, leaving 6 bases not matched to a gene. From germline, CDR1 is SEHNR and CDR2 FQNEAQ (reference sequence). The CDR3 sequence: CASSRTGSDGYTF. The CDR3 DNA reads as TGTGCCAGCAGCCGGACAGGTTCGGATGGCTACACCTTC.

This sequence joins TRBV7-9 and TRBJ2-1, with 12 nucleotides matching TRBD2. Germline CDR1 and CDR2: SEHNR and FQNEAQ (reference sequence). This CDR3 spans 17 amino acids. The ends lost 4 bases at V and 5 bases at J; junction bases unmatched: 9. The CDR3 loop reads CASSSRLAGVRNNEQFF. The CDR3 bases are TGTGCCAGCAGCTCTCGACTAGCGGGAGTGAGAAACAATGAGCAGTTCTTC.

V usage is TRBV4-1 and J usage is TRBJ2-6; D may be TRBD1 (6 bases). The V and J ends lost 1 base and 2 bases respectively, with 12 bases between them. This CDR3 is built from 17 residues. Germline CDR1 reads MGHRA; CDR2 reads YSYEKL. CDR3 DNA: TGCGCCAGCAGCCAAGTGACGGGGACAACTGGGGCCAACGTCCTGACTTTC. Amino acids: CASSQVTGTTGANVLTF.

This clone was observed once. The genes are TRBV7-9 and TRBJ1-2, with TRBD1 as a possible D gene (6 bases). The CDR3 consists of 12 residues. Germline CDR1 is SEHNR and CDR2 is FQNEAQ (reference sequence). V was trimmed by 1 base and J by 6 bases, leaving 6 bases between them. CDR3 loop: CASSLGGHGYTF. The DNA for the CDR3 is TGTGCCAGCAGCTTAGGGGGGCATGGCTACACCTTC.

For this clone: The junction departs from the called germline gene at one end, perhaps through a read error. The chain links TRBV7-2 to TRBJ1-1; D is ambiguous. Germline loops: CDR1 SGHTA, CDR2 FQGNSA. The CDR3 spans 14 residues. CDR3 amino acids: CASNLDGVNTEAFF. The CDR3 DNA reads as TGTGCCAGCAACTTAGACGGGGTGAACACTGAAGCTTTCTTT.

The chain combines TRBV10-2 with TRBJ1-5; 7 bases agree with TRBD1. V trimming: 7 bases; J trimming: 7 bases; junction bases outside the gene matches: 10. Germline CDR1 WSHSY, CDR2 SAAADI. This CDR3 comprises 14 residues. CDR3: CASTVGQVDQPQHF. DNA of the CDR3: TGCGCCAGCACCGTCGGACAGGTAGACCAGCCCCAGCATTTT.

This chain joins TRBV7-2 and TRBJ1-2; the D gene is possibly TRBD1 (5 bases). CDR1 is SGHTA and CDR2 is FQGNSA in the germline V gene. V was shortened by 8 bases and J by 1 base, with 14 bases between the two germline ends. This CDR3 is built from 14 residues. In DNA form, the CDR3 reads TGTGCCAGCGCCTTGGTGACAGTTAACTATGGCTACACCTTC. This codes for CASALVTVNYGYTF.

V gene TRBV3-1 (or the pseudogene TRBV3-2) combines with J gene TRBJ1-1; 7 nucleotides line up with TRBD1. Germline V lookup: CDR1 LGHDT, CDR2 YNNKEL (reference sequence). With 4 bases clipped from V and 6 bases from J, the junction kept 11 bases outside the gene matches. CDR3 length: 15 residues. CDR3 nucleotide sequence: TGTGCCAGCAGCCGCATACAGGGGAGAGGGGCTGAAGCTTTCTTT. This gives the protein CASSRIQGRGAEAFF.

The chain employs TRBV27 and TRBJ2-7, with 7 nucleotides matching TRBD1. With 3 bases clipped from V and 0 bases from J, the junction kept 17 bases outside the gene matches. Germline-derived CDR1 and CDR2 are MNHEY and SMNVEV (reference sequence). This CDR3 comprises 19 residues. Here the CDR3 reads CASSLRPGDAKGASYEQYF. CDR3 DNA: TGTGCCAGCAGTTTGAGGCCAGGGGATGCGAAGGGGGCCTCCTACGAGCAGTACTTC.

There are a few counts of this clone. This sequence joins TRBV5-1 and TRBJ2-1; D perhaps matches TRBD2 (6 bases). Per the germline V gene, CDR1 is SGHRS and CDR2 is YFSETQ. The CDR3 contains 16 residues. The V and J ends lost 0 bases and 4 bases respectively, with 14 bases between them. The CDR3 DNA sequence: TGCGCCAGCAGCTTGGCCGAAATCGCGGGGTACAATGAGCAGTTCTTC. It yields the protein CASSLAEIAGYNEQFF.

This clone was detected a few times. DNA for the CDR3: TGTGCCAGCAGCTTGGCGGGTTATAGCAATCAGCCCCAGCATTTT. Its translation: CASSLAGYSNQPQHF. This sequence joins TRBV5-6 and TRBJ1-5; no clear D gene. The V gene lost 0 bases and the J gene lost 0 bases, with 7 bases spanning the gap. Per the germline V gene, CDR1 is SGHDT and CDR2 is YYEEEE. The CDR3 loop spans 15 amino acids.